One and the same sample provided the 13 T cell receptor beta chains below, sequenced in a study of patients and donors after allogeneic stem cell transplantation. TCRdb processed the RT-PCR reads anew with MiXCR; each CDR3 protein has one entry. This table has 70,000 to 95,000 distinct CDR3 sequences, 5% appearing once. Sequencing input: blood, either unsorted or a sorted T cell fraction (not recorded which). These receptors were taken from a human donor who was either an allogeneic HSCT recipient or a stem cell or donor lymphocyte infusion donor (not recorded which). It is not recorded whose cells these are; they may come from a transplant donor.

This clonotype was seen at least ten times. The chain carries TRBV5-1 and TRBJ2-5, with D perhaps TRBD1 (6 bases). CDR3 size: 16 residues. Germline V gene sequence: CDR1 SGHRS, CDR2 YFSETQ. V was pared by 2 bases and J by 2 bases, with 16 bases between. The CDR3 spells CASSLPRGSLQETQYF. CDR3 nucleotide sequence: TGCGCCAGCAGCTTACCCAGGGGCTCTTTACAAGAGACCCAGTACTTC.

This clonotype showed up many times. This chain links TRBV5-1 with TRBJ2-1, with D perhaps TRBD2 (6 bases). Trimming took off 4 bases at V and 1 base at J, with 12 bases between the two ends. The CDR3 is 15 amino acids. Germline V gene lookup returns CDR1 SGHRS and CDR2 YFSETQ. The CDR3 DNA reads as TGCGCCAGCAGCCTGAGTGGGGGGTCCTACAATGAGCAGTTCTTC. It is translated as CASSLSGGSYNEQFF.

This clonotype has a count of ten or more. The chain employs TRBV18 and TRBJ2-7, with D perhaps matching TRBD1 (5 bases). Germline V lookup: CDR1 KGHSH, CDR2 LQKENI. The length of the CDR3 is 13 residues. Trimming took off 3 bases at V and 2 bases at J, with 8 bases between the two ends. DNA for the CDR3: TGTGCCAGCTCACCGGCAGGGACCTACGAGCAGTACTTC. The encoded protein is CASSPAGTYEQYF.

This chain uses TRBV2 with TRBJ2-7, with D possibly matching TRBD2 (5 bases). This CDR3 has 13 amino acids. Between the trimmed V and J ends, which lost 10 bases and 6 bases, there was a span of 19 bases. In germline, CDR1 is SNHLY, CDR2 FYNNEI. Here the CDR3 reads CAINPGSPSEQYF. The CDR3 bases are TGTGCCATCAACCCGGGGTCCCCATCCGAGCAGTACTTC. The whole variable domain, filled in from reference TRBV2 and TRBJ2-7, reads EPEVTQTPSHQVTQMGQEVILRCVPISNHLYFYWYRQILGQKVEFLVSFYNNEISEKSEIFDDQFSVERPDGSNFTLKIRSTKLEDSAMYFCAINPGSPSEQYFGPGTRLTVT.

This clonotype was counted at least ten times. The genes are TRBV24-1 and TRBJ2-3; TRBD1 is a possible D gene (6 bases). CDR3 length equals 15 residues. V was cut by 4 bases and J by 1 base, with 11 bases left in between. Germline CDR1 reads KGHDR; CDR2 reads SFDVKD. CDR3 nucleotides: TGTGCCACCAGTGAACCAGGGGATGGCACAGATACGCAGTATTTT. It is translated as CATSEPGDGTDTQYF.

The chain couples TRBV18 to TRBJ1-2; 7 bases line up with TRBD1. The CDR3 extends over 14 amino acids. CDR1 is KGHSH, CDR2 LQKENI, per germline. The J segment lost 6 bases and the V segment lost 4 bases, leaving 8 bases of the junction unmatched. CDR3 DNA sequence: TGTGCCAGCTCACAGACAACAGGGGAGGATGGCTACACCTTC. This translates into CASSQTTGEDGYTF. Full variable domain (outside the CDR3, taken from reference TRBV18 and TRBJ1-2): NAGVMQNPRHLVRRRGQEARLRCSPMKGHSHVYWYRQLPEEGLKFMVYLQKENIIDESGMPKERFSAEFPKEGPSILRIQQVVRGDSAAYFCASSQTTGEDGYTFGSGTRLTVV.

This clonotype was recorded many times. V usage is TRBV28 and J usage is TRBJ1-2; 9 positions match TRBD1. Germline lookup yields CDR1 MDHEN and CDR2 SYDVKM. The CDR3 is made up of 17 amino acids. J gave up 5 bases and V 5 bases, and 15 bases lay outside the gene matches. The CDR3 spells CASSPGTGRNLGYGYTF. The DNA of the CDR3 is TGTGCCAGCAGTCCAGGGACAGGGAGGAATCTCGGATATGGCTACACCTTC.

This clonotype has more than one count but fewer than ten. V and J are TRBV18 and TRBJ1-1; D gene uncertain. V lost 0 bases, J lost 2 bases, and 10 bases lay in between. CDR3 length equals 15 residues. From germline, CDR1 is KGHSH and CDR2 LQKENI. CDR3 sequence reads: CASSPPKGYNTEAFF. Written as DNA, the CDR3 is TGTGCCAGCTCACCACCGAAAGGTTATAACACTGAAGCTTTCTTT.

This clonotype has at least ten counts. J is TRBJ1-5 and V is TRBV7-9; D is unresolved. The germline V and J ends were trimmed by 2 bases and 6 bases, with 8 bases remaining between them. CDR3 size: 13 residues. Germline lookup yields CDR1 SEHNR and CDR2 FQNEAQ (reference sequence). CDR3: CASSLRRGQPQHF. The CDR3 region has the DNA TGTGCCAGCAGCTTACGTCGAGGTCAGCCCCAGCATTTT. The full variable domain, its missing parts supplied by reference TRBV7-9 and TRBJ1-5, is DTGVSQNPRHKITKRGQNVTFRCDPISEHNRLYWYRQTLGQGPEFLTYFQNEAQLEKSRLLSDRFSAERPKGSFSTLEIQRTEQGDSAMYLCASSLRRGQPQHFGDGTRLSIL.

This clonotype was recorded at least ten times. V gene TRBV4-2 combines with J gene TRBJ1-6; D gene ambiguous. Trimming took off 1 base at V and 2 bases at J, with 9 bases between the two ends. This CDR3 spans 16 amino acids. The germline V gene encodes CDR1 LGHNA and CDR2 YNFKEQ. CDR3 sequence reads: CASSQAEGPYNSPLHF. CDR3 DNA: TGTGCCAGCAGCCAAGCTGAGGGCCCCTATAATTCACCCCTCCACTTT.

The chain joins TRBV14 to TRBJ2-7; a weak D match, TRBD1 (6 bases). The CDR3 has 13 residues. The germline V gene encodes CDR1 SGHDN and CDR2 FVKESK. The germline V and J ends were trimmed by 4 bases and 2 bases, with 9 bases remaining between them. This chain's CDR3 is CASSRQVTYEQYF. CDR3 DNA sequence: TGTGCCAGCAGCCGACAGGTGACCTACGAGCAGTACTTC.

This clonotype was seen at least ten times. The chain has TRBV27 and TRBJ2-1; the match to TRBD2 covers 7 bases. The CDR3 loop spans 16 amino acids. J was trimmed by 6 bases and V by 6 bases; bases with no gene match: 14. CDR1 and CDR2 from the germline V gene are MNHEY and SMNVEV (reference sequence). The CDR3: CASSRGGLVGSNEQFF. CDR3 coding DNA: TGTGCCAGCAGCAGAGGCGGACTAGTCGGTAGCAATGAGCAGTTCTTC.

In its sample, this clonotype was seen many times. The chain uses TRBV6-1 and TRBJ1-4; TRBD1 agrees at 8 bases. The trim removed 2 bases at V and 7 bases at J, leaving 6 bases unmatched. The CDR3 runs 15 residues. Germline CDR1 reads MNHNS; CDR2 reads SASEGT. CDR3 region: CASSERTGWSEKLFF. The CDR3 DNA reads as TGTGCCAGCAGTGAACGGACAGGGTGGAGTGAAAAACTGTTTTTT.